One T cell receptor (beta chain) is described in this entry. This sample stems from a study of shared clonotypes between healthy human individuals. The table came from immunoSEQ multiplex PCR; TCRdb's copy has only in-frame clones and leaves some out. The repertoire holds about 560,000 clones, with roughly four fifths as singletons. The clonotype comes from a woman aged 40-49 years in good health. Some clones in this sample may be carry-over from other donors' samples. Sequencing was carried out using PBMCs.

CDR3 in DNA: TGCGCCAGCAGTCCCAACCCCTGGAGCTCCTACGAGCAGTACTTC. Translation: CASSPNPWSSYEQYF. V usage is TRBV4-1 and J usage is TRBJ2-7; D remains unclear. Germline CDR1 reads MGHRA; CDR2 reads YSYEKL. Deletions cut 6 bases from V and 0 bases from J, with 15 bases between. This CDR3 region has 15 residues.